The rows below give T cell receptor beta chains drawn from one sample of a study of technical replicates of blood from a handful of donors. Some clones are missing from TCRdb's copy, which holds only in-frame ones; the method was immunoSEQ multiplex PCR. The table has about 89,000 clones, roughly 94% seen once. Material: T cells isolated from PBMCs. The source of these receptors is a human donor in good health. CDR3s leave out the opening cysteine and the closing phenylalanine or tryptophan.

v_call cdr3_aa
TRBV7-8 ASSLGGVGLTYGYT
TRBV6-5 ASGDRQGIETQY
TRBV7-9 ASSSPLGETEAF
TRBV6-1 ASSEAWPGGDTQY
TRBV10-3 AISESAANYGYT
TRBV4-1 ASSHPPQGRNYGYT
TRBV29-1 SGGGGLAGGSSYNEQF
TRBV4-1 ASSVGGNTEAF
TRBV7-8 ASSLVETSTEAF
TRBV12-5 ASGLAGEGDGGGQF
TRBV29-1 SVVGRYLRQGQIEAF
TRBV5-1 ASSIAGGDTGELF
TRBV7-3 ASSLQGGSYEQY
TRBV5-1 ASSVQGAGAF
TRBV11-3 ASSSPLLAGEETQY
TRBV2 ASSDEMSFYSNQPQH
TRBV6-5 ASSYDWVTDTQY
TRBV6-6 ASRGLAGYYEQY
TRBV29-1 SVVAWLGQPQH
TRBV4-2 ASSPQRDGSYNEQF
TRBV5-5 ASSLGSSSGNTIY
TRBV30 AWSVGTVEQY
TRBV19 ATGRRSGRVLYEQF
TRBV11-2 ASSLQEGTGELF
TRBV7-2 ASTPYSLAGEGEQY